This entry is about one T cell receptor beta chain. In germline, CDR1 is SNHLY, CDR2 FYNNEI. Trimming removed 6 bases from V and 5 bases from J, with 10 bases in between. This CDR3 contains 12 residues. These data come from a study of shared clonotypes between healthy human individuals. Sequencing used immunoSEQ multiplex PCR; TCRdb keeps in-frame clones, though not all of them. The data contain approximately 470,000 clones, over 75% of them singletons. The chain links TRBV2 to TRBJ1-2, with D possibly being TRBD1 (6 bases). The sample was PBMCs. The TCR was taken from a woman aged 40 to 50 in good health. Some clones in this sample may be carry-over from other donors' samples. As DNA, the CDR3 is TGTGCCAGCAGGGACGACAGGTATGGCTACACCTTC. It translates to CASRDDRYGYTF.